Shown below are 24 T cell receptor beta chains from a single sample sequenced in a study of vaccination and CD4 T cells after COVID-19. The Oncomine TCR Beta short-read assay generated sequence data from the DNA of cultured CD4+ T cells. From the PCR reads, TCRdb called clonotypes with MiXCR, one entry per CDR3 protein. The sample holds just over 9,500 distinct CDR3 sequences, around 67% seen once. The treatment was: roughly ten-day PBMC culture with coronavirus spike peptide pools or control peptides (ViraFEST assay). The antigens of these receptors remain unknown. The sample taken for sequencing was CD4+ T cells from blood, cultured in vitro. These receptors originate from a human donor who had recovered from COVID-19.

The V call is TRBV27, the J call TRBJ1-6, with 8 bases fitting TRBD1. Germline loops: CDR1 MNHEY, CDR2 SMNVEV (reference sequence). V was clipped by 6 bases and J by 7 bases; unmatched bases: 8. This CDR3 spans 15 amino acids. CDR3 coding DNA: TGTGCCAGCAGAAGACCGGGACAGGAAAATTCACCCCTCCACTTT. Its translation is CASRRPGQENSPLHF.

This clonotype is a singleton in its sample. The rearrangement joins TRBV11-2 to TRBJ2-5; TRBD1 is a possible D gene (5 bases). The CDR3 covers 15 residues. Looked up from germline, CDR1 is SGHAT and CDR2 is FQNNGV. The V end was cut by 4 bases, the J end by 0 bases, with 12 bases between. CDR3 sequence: CASSSGRVYQETQYF. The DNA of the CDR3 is TGTGCCAGCAGCTCGGGCAGGGTGTACCAAGAGACCCAGTACTTC.

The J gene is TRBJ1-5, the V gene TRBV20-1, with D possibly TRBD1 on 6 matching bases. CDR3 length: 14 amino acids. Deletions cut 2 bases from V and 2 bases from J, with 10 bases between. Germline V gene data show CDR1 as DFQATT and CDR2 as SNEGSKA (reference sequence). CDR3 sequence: CSARNRVGNQPQHF. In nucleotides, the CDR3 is TGCAGTGCTAGAAACAGGGTTGGCAATCAGCCCCAGCATTTT.

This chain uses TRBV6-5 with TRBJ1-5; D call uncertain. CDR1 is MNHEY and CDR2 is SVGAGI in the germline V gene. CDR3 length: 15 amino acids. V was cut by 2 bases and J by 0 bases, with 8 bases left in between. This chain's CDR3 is CASSYTQYSNQPQHF. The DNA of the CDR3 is TGTGCCAGCAGTTACACACAGTATAGCAATCAGCCCCAGCATTTT.

The CDR3 loop is CATSRAIPRDRYGYTF. In DNA, the CDR3 is TGTGCCACCAGCAGAGCCATTCCCCGGGACAGATATGGCTACACCTTC. The chain has TRBV15 and TRBJ1-2; 7 nucleotides align to TRBD1. The CDR3 covers 16 residues. Germline V gene sequence: CDR1 LNHNV, CDR2 YYDKDF (reference sequence). V shed 1 base and J 5 bases; nucleotides not matched to a gene: 10.

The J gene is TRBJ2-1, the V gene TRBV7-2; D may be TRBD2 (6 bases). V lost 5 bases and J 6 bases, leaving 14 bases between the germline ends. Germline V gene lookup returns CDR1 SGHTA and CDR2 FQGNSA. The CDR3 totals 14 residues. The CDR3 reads CASSGTPGFNEQFF. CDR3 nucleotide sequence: TGTGCCAGCAGCGGGACTCCGGGATTCAATGAGCAGTTCTTC.

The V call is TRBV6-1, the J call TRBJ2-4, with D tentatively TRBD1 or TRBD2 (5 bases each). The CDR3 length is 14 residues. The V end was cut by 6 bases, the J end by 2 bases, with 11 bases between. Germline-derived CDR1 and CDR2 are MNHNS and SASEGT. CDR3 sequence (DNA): TGTGCCAGCAGCCTTACGGGGCCCAAAAACATTCAGTACTTC. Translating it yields CASSLTGPKNIQYF.

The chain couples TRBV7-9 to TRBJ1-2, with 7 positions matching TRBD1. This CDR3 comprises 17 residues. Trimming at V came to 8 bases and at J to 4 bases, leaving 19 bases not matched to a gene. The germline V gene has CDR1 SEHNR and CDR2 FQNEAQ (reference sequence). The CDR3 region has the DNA TGTGCCAGCGACCGGGGGGGGGCGACAGGGTACAGCTATGGCTACACCTTC. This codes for CASDRGGATGYSYGYTF. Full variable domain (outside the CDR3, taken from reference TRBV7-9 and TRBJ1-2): DTGVSQNPRHKITKRGQNVTFRCDPISEHNRLYWYRQTLGQGPEFLTYFQNEAQLEKSRLLSDRFSAERPKGSFSTLEIQRTEQGDSAMYLCASDRGGATGYSYGYTFGSGTRLTVV.

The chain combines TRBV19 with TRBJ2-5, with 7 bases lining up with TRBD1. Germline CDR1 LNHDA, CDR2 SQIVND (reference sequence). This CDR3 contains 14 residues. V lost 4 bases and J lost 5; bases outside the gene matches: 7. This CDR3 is CASSTRQGGETQYF. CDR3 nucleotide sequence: TGTGCCAGTAGTACCCGACAGGGTGGGGAGACCCAGTACTTC.

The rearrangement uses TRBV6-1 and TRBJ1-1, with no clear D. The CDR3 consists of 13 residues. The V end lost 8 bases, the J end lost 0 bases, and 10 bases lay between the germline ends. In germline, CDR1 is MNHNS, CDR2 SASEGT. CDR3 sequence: CASQAVMNTEAFF. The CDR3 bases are TGTGCCAGCCAGGCAGTCATGAACACTGAAGCTTTCTTT.

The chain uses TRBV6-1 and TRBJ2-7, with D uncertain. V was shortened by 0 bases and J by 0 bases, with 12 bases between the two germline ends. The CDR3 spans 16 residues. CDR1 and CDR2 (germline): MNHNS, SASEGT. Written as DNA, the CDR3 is TGTGCCAGCAGTGAAGCGCTCCGCTGGGGCTCCTACGAGCAGTACTTC. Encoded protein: CASSEALRWGSYEQYF.

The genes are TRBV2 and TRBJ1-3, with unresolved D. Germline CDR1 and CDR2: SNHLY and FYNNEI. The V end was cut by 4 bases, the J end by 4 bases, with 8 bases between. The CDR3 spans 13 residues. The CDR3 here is CASSGDRGNTIYF. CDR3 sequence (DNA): TGTGCCAGCAGTGGAGATCGAGGAAACACCATATATTTT. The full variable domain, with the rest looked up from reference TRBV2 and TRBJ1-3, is EPEVTQTPSHQVTQMGQEVILRCVPISNHLYFYWYRQILGQKVEFLVSFYNNEISEKSEIFDDQFSVERPDGSNFTLKIRSTKLEDSAMYFCASSGDRGNTIYFGEGSWLTVV.

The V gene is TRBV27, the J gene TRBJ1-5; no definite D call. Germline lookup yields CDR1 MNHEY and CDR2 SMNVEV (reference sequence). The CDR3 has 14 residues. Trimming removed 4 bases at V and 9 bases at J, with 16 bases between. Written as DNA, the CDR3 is TGTGCCAGCAGTTCCCATCTGGGCGGCTTGCCCCAGCATTTT. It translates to CASSSHLGGLPQHF.

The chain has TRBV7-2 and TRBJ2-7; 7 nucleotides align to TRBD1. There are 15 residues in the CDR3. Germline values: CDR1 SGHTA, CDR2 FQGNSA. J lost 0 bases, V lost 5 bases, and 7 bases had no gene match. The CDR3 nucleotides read TGTGCCAGCAGCCGCACAGGGGCTACCTCCTACGAGCAGTACTTC. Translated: CASSRTGATSYEQYF.

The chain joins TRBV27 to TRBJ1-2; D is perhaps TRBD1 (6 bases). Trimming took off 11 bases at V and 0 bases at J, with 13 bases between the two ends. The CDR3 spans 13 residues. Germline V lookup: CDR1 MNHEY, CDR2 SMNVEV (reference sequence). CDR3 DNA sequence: TGTGCCGCGGGGGGCAACCCTAACTATGGCTACACCTTC. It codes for CAAGGNPNYGYTF.

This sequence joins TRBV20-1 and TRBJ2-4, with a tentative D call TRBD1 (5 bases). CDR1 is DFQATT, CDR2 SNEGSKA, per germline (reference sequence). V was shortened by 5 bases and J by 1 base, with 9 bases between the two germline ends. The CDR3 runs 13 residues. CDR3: CSAPGSAKNIQYF. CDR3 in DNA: TGCAGTGCTCCAGGGTCGGCCAAAAACATTCAGTACTTC.

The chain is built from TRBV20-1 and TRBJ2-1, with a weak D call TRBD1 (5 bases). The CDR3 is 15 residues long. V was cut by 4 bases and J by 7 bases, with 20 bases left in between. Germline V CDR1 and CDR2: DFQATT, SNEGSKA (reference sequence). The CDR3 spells CSATPASQGFNEQFF. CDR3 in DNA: TGCAGTGCTACCCCAGCGTCCCAGGGATTTAATGAGCAGTTCTTC.

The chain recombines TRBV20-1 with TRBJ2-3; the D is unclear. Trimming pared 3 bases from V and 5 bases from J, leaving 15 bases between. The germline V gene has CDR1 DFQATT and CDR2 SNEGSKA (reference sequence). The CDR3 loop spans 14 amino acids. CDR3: CSARAPLYGDTQYF. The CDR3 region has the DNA TGCAGTGCTAGGGCTCCCCTTTATGGAGATACGCAGTATTTT.

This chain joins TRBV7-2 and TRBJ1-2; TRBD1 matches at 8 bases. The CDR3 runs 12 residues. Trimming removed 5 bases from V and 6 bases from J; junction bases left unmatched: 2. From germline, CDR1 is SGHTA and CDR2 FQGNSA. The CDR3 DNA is TGTGCCAGCAGCAAGACAGGGGATGGCTACACCTTC. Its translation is CASSKTGDGYTF.

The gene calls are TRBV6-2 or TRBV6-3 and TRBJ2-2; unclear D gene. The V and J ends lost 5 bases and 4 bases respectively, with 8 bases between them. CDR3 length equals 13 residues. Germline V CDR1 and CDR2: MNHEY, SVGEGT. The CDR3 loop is CASSVRPTGELFF. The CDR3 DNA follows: TGTGCCAGCAGTGTGAGACCCACCGGGGAGCTGTTTTTT.

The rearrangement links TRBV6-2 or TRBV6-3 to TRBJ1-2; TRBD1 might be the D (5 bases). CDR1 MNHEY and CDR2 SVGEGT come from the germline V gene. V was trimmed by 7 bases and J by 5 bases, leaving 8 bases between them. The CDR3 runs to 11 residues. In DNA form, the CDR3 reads TGTGCCAGCACCCCAGGGTATGGCTACACCTTC. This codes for CASTPGYGYTF.

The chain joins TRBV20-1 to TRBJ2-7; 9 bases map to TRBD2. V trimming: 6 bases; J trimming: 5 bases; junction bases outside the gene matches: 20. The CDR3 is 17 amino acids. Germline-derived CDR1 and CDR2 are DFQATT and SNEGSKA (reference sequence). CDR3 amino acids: CSAPRSWAGGALDEQYF. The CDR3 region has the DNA TGCAGTGCACCCCGATCGTGGGCGGGGGGGGCTTTGGACGAGCAGTACTTC.

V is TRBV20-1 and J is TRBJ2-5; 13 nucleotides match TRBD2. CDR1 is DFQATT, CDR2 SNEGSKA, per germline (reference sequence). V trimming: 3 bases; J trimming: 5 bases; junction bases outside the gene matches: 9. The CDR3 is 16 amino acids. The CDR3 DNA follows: TGCAGTGCTAGGCTCTCCACTAGCGGGGGGGCGGAGACCCAGTACTTC. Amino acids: CSARLSTSGGAETQYF.

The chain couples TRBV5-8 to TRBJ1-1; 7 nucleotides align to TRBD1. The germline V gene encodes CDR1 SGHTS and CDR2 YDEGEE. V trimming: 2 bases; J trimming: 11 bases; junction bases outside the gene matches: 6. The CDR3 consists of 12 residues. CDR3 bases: TGTGCCAGCAGCTTAGACAGGGTCAAGGCTTTCTTT. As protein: CASSLDRVKAFF.